This record looks at one T cell receptor (beta chain) sequence and its context. In the study's own analysis: The assay estimated nucleated cells by amplifying reference gene primers. Produced via immunoSEQ multiplex PCR; TCRdb's table is partial and in-frame only. The DNA gave D and trimming, while V, J and clone size come from that table. This sample has approximately 72,000 clones, with about 89% found just once. Germline CDR1 and CDR2: SGDLS and YYNGEE. The V end lost 4 bases, the J end lost 8 bases, and 18 bases lay between the germline ends. This CDR3 is 14 amino acids long. The data derive from a study of blood T cell repertoires in COVID-19. About the research overall: Samples came from the United States, Italy and Spain, spanning acute and convalescent COVID-19. PBMCs, B-cell-depleted T cells, or T cells provided the cDNA or gDNA that made up the material.

This chain uses TRBV9 with TRBJ2-5; TRBD2 is a possible D gene (5 bases). The receptor's source is a woman aged 55-75 years with acute or convalescent COVID-19. What was sequenced was peripheral blood. The CDR3 loop is CASSPAGSWGTQYF. In DNA, the CDR3 is TGTGCCAGCAGCCCGGCGGGCAGCTGGGGAACCCAGTACTTC.